A single sample is the source of the 8 T cell receptor beta chains below, sequenced in a study of cytomegalovirus exposure and HLA in healthy donors. The PCR used 60 Vbeta and 13 Jbeta primers. Only in-frame clones appear in the TCRdb table, and some are missing; sequencing was by immunoSEQ multiplex PCR. The sample contains 100,000 to 150,000 clones, roughly 88% of which appear only once. The sequenced sample was PBMCs. The receptors originated from a woman aged 18 to 35 in good health and CMV-seropositive.

V is TRBV7-9 and J is TRBJ1-6; D not resolved. V was trimmed by 3 bases and J by 6 bases, leaving 6 bases between them. The length of the CDR3 is 13 residues. Per germline, CDR1 SEHNR and CDR2 FQNEAQ (reference sequence). The CDR3 sequence is CASSLGTNSPLHF. CDR3 nucleotide sequence: TGTGCCAGCAGCTTGGGCACTAATTCACCCCTCCACTTT. The full variable domain, rest sourced from reference TRBV7-9 and TRBJ1-6, is DTGVSQNPRHKITKRGQNVTFRCDPISEHNRLYWYRQTLGQGPEFLTYFQNEAQLEKSRLLSDRFSAERPKGSFSTLEIQRTEQGDSAMYLCASSLGTNSPLHFGNGTRLTVT.

The chain links TRBV4-1 to TRBJ1-6; weak D call: TRBD1 (5 bases). CDR1 and CDR2 (germline): MGHRA, YSYEKL. CDR3 length: 13 residues. The V end lost 6 bases, the J end lost 5 bases, and 8 bases lay between the germline ends. In nucleotides, the CDR3 is TGCGCCAGCAGTTGGGGGGATAATTCACCCCTCCACTTT. Translated, it gives CASSWGDNSPLHF.

The CDR3 region is CAGLRQDYGYTF. CDR3 in DNA: TGTGCCGGTCTTAGGCAGGATTATGGCTACACCTTC. The chain recombines TRBV19 with TRBJ1-2, with D unresolved. V gave up 11 bases and J gave up 5 bases, with 15 bases separating them. There are 12 residues in the CDR3. Germline CDR1 reads LNHDA; CDR2 reads SQIVND (reference sequence).

The chain links TRBV28 to TRBJ2-2; 14 nucleotides agree with TRBD2. CDR1 and CDR2 from the germline V gene are MDHEN and SYDVKM. The CDR3 is made up of 18 amino acids. V trimming: 7 bases; J trimming: 0 bases; junction bases outside the gene matches: 7. CDR3 in DNA: TGTGCCAGCATGTCCGGGACTAGCGGGGGAACGAACACCGGGGAGCTGTTTTTT. Translation gives CASMSGTSGGTNTGELFF.

The chain couples TRBV27 to TRBJ2-1, with 9 bases identical to TRBD1. Germline lookup yields CDR1 MNHEY and CDR2 SMNVEV (reference sequence). This CDR3 has 14 residues. V lost 2 bases and J lost 8; bases outside the gene matches: 4. The DNA for the CDR3 is TGTGCCAGCAGTTTAGGGGACAGGGCGGATGAGCAGTTCTTC. Translated, it gives CASSLGDRADEQFF.

This chain connects TRBV5-6 to TRBJ1-5; D gene ambiguous. Per germline, CDR1 SGHDT and CDR2 YYEEEE. Trimming removed 4 bases at V and 3 bases at J, with 17 bases between. This CDR3 has 16 residues. DNA of the CDR3: TGTGCCAGCAGCCACGGGAGGCTCCCTCCCAATCAGCCCCAGCATTTT. Translation: CASSHGRLPPNQPQHF.

The chain joins TRBV6-1 to TRBJ1-6; 7 bases agree with TRBD1. The germline V gene encodes CDR1 MNHNS and CDR2 SASEGT. CDR3 length: 16 amino acids. Trimming cost V 2 bases and J 15 bases; bases outside gene matches: 16. For the CDR3, the DNA is TGTGCCAGCAGTGAAACCCCGGACAGGACGGGTGGACACCTCCACTTT. Translated, it gives CASSETPDRTGGHLHF.

V usage is TRBV7-2 and J usage is TRBJ1-1, with a possible D match to TRBD1 (5 bases). CDR1 is SGHTA, CDR2 FQGNSA, per germline. V was pared by 1 base and J by 4 bases, with 10 bases between. This CDR3 is built from 14 residues. The CDR3 DNA is TGTGCCAGCAGCTTAGTCGGGGGTAGCACTGAAGCTTTCTTT. Amino acids: CASSLVGGSTEAFF.